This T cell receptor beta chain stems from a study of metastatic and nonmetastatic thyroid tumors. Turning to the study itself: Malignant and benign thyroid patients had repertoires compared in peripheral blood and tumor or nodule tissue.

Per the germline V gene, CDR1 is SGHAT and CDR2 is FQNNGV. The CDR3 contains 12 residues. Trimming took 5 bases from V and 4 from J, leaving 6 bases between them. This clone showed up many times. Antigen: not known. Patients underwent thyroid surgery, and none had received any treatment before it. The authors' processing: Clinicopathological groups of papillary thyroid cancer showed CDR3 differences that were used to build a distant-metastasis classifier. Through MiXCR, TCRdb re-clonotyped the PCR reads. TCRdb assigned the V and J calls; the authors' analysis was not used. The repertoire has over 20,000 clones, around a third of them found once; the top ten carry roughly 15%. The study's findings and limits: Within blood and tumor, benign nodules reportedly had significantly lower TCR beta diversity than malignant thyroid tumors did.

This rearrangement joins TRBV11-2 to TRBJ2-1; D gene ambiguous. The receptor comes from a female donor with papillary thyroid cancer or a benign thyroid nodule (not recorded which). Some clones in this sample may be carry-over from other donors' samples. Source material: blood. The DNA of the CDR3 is TGTGCCAGCAGCCCCCAGTACAATGAGCAGTTCTTC. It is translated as CASSPQYNEQFF. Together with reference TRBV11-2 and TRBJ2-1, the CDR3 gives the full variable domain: EAGVAQSPRYKIIEKRQSVAFWCNPISGHATLYWYQQILGQGPKLLIQFQNNGVVDDSQLPKDRFSAERLKGVDSTLKIQPAKLEDSAVYLCASSPQYNEQFFGPGTRLTVL.